This T cell receptor (beta chain) comes out of a study of cytomegalovirus exposure and HLA in healthy donors. Regarding the study as a whole: Cytomegalovirus association was assigned to under 200 TCR beta chains. Cytomegalovirus status was reportedly diagnosed by the classifier with high sensitivity and specificity.

Trimming took 4 bases from V and 0 from J, leaving 9 bases between them. CDR3 length: 14 residues. CDR1 is SNHLY, CDR2 FYNNEI, per germline. Comments on this clone: Its matching antigen is unknown.

Assay used: immunoSEQ multiplex PCR; TCRdb lists only in-frame clones, some missing. The sample carries 160,000 or so clones, 70% to 90% recorded once. From the 120-subject validation cohort, which was separate from the approximately 670-subject first cohort, the donors were drawn. The clonotype was recovered from a man in his thirties or forties in good health and CMV-seropositive. The sample comprised PBMCs. V and J are TRBV2 and TRBJ2-5, with D possibly matching TRBD2 (6 bases). The CDR3 loop is CASSAGVYQETQYF. CDR3 bases: TGTGCCAGCAGTGCGGGGGTGTACCAAGAGACCCAGTACTTC. Supplemented by reference TRBV2 and TRBJ2-5, the full variable domain reads EPEVTQTPSHQVTQMGQEVILRCVPISNHLYFYWYRQILGQKVEFLVSFYNNEISEKSEIFDDQFSVERPDGSNFTLKIRSTKLEDSAMYFCASSAGVYQETQYFGPGTRLLVL.